The 22 T cell receptor beta chains below come from one sample, sequenced in a study of blood T cell repertoires in COVID-19. This table comes from immunoSEQ multiplex PCR, and its TCRdb copy is limited to in-frame clones, with some not included. The sample carries just over 300,000 clones, around 89% recorded once. Sequenced material: PBMCs or T cells enriched from blood (not recorded which). These receptors originate from a woman aged 18 to 35 with acute COVID-19.

The V call is TRBV29-1, the J call TRBJ1-5, with 10 nucleotides matching TRBD1. The CDR3 has 16 amino acids. V lost 4 bases to trimming and J lost 6 bases; unmatched junction nucleotides: 12. In germline, CDR1 is SQVTM, CDR2 ANQGSEA. The CDR3 loop is CSVVFPGGTGVQPQHF. For the CDR3, the DNA is TGCAGCGTTGTTTTTCCCGGTGGGACAGGGGTTCAGCCCCAGCATTTT.

V usage is TRBV19 and J usage is TRBJ2-7, with a weak D call TRBD2 (6 bases). Trimming pared 5 bases from V and 1 base from J, leaving 18 bases between. The CDR3 is 16 amino acids. Per germline, CDR1 LNHDA and CDR2 SQIVND (reference sequence). Here the CDR3 DNA reads TGTGCCAGTAGTGCTGGGGTTGGGACTTTTTCCTACGAGCAGTACTTC. It encodes CASSAGVGTFSYEQYF.

The rearrangement joins TRBV10-3 to TRBJ1-1; TRBD1 matches 9 bases. The CDR3 contains 17 residues. Germline V gene data show CDR1 as ENHRY and CDR2 as SYGVKD. J gave up 3 bases and V 6 bases, and 14 bases lay outside the gene matches. The chain's CDR3 is CAIRAGTGLREDTEAFF. The CDR3 nucleotides read TGTGCCATCAGAGCCGGGACAGGGTTAAGGGAGGACACTGAAGCTTTCTTT.

The V call is TRBV10-1, the J call TRBJ2-2; 7 bases agree with TRBD1. CDR3 size: 16 residues. CDR1 WNHNN and CDR2 SYGVQD come from the germline V gene (reference sequence). J was trimmed by 5 bases and V by 11 bases; bases with no gene match: 17. CDR3 amino acids: CAFISSNRGPTGELFF. The CDR3 coding sequence is TGCGCCTTTATATCCAGTAACAGGGGACCTACCGGGGAGCTGTTTTTT.

V gene TRBV28 combines with J gene TRBJ1-1; 9 nucleotides match TRBD1. Trimming cost V 1 base and J 1 base; bases outside gene matches: 1. Germline assignment: CDR1 MDHEN and CDR2 SYDVKM. This CDR3 region has 15 residues. Here the CDR3 reads CASSLSGQGNTEAFF. DNA for the CDR3: TGTGCCAGCAGTTTATCGGGACAGGGGAACACTGAAGCTTTCTTT.

This clone appeared a few times. The rearrangement joins TRBV5-1 to TRBJ1-1, with TRBD1 as a possible D gene (6 bases). Trimming took off 2 bases at V and 4 bases at J, with 15 bases between the two ends. From germline, CDR1 is SGHRS and CDR2 YFSETQ. This CDR3 region has 15 residues. CDR3 loop: CASSFTGPGGTEAFF. DNA of the CDR3: TGCGCCAGCAGCTTCACAGGGCCCGGTGGCACTGAAGCTTTCTTT. Using reference TRBV5-1 and TRBJ1-1 for the parts outside the CDR3, the full variable domain is KAGVTQTPRYLIKTRGQQVTLSCSPISGHRSVSWYQQTPGQGLQFLFEYFSETQRNKGNFPGRFSGRQFSNSRSEMNVSTLELGDSALYLCASSFTGPGGTEAFFGQGTRLTVV.

The gene calls are TRBV5-1 and TRBJ2-7, with a possible D match to TRBD1 (6 bases). The CDR3 spans 13 residues. Germline V gives CDR1 SGHRS, CDR2 YFSETQ. The V gene lost 4 bases and the J gene lost 1 base, with 9 bases spanning the gap. The CDR3 bases are TGCGCCAGCAGCCCTACAGGGTCCTACGAGCAGTACTTC. This translates into CASSPTGSYEQYF.

The gene calls are TRBV9 and TRBJ1-1, with D possibly TRBD1 on 5 matching bases. V was clipped by 4 bases and J by 0 bases, with 10 bases between them. CDR3 size: 14 residues. Germline assignment: CDR1 SGDLS and CDR2 YYNGEE. CDR3 in amino acids: CASSYRGLNTEAFF. Written as DNA, the CDR3 is TGTGCCAGCAGCTATCGGGGGTTGAACACTGAAGCTTTCTTT.

The chain employs TRBV7-3 and TRBJ2-3, with D perhaps matching TRBD2 (6 bases). Trimming left V 1 base short and J 0 bases short, with 14 bases between. The germline V gene encodes CDR1 SGHTA and CDR2 FQGTGA. CDR3 length equals 17 residues. This CDR3 is CASSLIASAGSTDTQYF. In DNA, the CDR3 is TGTGCCAGCAGCTTAATCGCTAGCGCGGGCAGCACAGATACGCAGTATTTT.

This chain uses TRBV12-3 or TRBV12-4 with TRBJ2-2, with 7 nucleotides matching TRBD2. The length of the CDR3 is 13 residues. V lost 9 bases and J lost 6; bases outside the gene matches: 7. For the CDR3, the DNA is TGTGCCAGTCTCCCCCGGGGGGCCGGGGAGCTGTTTTTT. The encoded protein is CASLPRGAGELFF.

V is TRBV19 and J is TRBJ1-6; 9 positions match TRBD1. The germline V gene has CDR1 LNHDA and CDR2 SQIVND (reference sequence). The V gene end was trimmed by 7 bases and the J gene end by 6 bases; junction bases not matched to a gene: 10. CDR3 length equals 16 residues. This CDR3 reads CASTSLGQGFNSPLHF. CDR3 DNA sequence: TGTGCCAGTACCTCACTAGGACAGGGGTTTAATTCACCCCTCCACTTT.

The rearrangement uses TRBV28 and TRBJ1-2, with 7 positions matching TRBD1. The germline gives CDR1 MDHEN, CDR2 SYDVKM. The CDR3 has 14 residues. With 10 bases clipped from V and 5 bases from J, the junction kept 13 bases outside the gene matches. The CDR3 region has the DNA TGTGCCACTGGATTACCCGGGACAGATTATGGCTACACCTTC. Protein sequence: CATGLPGTDYGYTF.

This chain joins TRBV13 and TRBJ2-6, with D unresolved. Germline V lookup: CDR1 PRHDT, CDR2 FYEKMQ (reference sequence). V was cut by 4 bases and J by 0 bases, with 7 bases left in between. The CDR3 is 15 amino acids. CDR3 sequence: CASSYEDSGANVLTF. In DNA form, the CDR3 reads TGTGCCAGCAGCTATGAGGACTCTGGGGCCAACGTCCTGACTTTC.

The rearrangement links TRBV28 to TRBJ1-2; the match to TRBD1 covers 7 bases. CDR3 length: 15 amino acids. Trimming took 3 bases from V and 1 from J; bases not matched to a gene: 5. The V gene's germline CDR1 is MDHEN and CDR2 SYDVKM. CDR3 coding DNA: TGTGCCAGCAGTTTGGGACAGTCAATTAACTATGGCTACACCTTC. Translation: CASSLGQSINYGYTF.

J is TRBJ1-2 and V is TRBV12-3 or TRBV12-4, with 7 bases aligning to TRBD1. The CDR3 covers 13 residues. Trimming removed 10 bases from V and 8 bases from J; junction bases left unmatched: 13. The DNA of the CDR3 is TGTGCCACCGACAGGGACAGTAGCTTAGGCTACACCTTC. It specifies CATDRDSSLGYTF.

The rearrangement joins TRBV5-4 to TRBJ1-2; the match to TRBD1 covers 8 bases. CDR1 is SGHNT and CDR2 is YYREEE in the germline V gene (reference sequence). The CDR3 is made up of 15 amino acids. The ends lost 0 bases at V and 7 bases at J; junction bases unmatched: 8. This chain's CDR3 is CASSLDTGGEFGYTF. The CDR3 nucleotides are TGTGCCAGCAGCTTGGACACAGGGGGGGAATTTGGCTACACCTTC.

The chain carries TRBV2 and TRBJ2-3; TRBD1 is a possible D gene (5 bases). The CDR3 loop spans 14 amino acids. The V and J ends lost 5 bases and 0 bases respectively, with 9 bases between them. Per germline, CDR1 SNHLY and CDR2 FYNNEI. CDR3 sequence reads: CASSWTQSTDTQYF. As DNA, the CDR3 is TGTGCCAGCAGTTGGACACAAAGCACAGATACGCAGTATTTT.

J is TRBJ2-7 and V is TRBV19, with TRBD2 matching over 9 bases. CDR3 length equals 15 residues. V shed 3 bases, J shed 5 bases, and the junction held 8 bases outside the gene matches. Per germline, CDR1 LNHDA and CDR2 SQIVND (reference sequence). In nucleotides, the CDR3 is TGTGCCAGTAGTATCGAGAGCGGGAGGAGGAACGAGCAGTACTTC. It specifies CASSIESGRRNEQYF.

The chain recombines TRBV29-1 with TRBJ2-5; tentatively, D is TRBD1 (5 bases). This CDR3 spans 13 amino acids. Germline V gene lookup returns CDR1 SQVTM and CDR2 ANQGSEA. Trimming took 0 bases from V and 2 from J, leaving 7 bases between them. CDR3 bases: TGCAGCGTTGAAGAGCGACAGCAAGAGACCCAGTACTTC. It is translated as CSVEERQQETQYF.

The chain is built from TRBV3-1 (or the pseudogene TRBV3-2) and TRBJ2-7, with TRBD2 matching over 11 bases. Germline V gene sequence: CDR1 LGHDT, CDR2 YNNKEL (reference sequence). The V and J ends lost 4 bases and 2 bases, in that order; junction bases with no gene match: 4. This CDR3 spans 15 amino acids. This CDR3 is CASSRSGRATYEQYF. The CDR3 nucleotides are TGTGCCAGCAGCCGTAGCGGGAGGGCCACCTACGAGCAGTACTTC.

As DNA, the CDR3 is TGTGCCAGCAGTATGAGGACAGGGCGAAAGACCCAGTACTTC. As protein: CASSMRTGRKTQYF. The chain uses TRBV28 and TRBJ2-5; 8 bases are shared with TRBD1. Germline CDR1 and CDR2: MDHEN and SYDVKM. V dropped 5 bases and J dropped 6; count of bases not matched to a gene: 8. The CDR3 has 14 amino acids.

The gene calls are TRBV23-1 and TRBJ2-1; 8 nucleotides match TRBD2. TRBV23-1 is recorded as an ORF, its role being uncertain. The junction had 11 bases not matched to a gene; V was cut back by 7 bases and J by 6 bases. This CDR3 contains 15 residues. The CDR3 protein is CASNPGTRVLNEQFF. The DNA of the CDR3 is TGCGCCAGCAATCCCGGGACTAGGGTTCTCAATGAGCAGTTCTTC.